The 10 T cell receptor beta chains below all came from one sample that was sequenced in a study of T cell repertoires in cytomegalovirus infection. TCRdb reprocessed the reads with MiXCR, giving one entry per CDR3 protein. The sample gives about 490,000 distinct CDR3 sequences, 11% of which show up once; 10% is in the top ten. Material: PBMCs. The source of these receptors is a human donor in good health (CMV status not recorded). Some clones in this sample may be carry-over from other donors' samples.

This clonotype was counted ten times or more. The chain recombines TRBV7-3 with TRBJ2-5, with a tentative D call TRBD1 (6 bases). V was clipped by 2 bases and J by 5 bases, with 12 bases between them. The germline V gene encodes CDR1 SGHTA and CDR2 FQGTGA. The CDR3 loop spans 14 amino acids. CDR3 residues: CASSLEQGSETQYF. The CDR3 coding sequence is TGTGCCAGCAGCTTAGAACAGGGTTCTGAGACCCAGTACTTC.

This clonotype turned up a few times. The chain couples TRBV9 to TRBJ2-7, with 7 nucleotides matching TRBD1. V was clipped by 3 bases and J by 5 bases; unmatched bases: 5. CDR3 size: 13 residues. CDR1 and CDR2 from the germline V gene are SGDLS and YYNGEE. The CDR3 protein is CASSAPTGNEQYF. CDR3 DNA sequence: TGTGCCAGCAGCGCCCCGACAGGGAACGAGCAGTACTTC.

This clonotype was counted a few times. The CDR3 DNA is TGCAGTGCTAGAGAATCGGCCAGGGGCCTGTCCTACACCTTC. Encoded protein: CSARESARGLSYTF. The chain uses TRBV20-1 and TRBJ1-2; D may be TRBD1 (6 bases). The CDR3 has 14 amino acids. The germline V gene encodes CDR1 DFQATT and CDR2 SNEGSKA (reference sequence). Between the trimmed V and J ends, which lost 0 bases and 10 bases, there was a span of 18 bases.

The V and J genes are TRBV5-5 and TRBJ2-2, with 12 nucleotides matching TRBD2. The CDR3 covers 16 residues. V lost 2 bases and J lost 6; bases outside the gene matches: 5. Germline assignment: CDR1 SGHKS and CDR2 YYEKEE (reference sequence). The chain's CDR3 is CASSFGLAGLSGELFF. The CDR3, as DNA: TGTGCCAGCAGCTTCGGACTAGCGGGACTTTCCGGGGAGCTGTTTTTT.

The CDR3 here is CASSLAGGSPLHF. CDR3 sequence (DNA): TGCGCCAGCAGCTTGGCAGGGGGATCACCCCTCCACTTT. The rearrangement links TRBV5-1 to TRBJ1-6; 7 bases are shared with TRBD1. The germline V gene has CDR1 SGHRS and CDR2 YFSETQ. V shed 0 bases and J 10 bases; nucleotides not matched to a gene: 1. The CDR3 contains 13 residues.

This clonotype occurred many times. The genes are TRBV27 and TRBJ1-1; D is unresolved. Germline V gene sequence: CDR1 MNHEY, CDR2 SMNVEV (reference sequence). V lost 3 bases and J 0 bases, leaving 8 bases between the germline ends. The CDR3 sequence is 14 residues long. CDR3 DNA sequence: TGTGCCAGCAGTTTTTCAGAATTGAACACTGAAGCTTTCTTT. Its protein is CASSFSELNTEAFF.

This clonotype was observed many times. This CDR3 reads CASSPPRGEQYF. The CDR3 DNA follows: TGTGCCAGCAGCCCACCACGCGGCGAGCAGTACTTC. The chain combines TRBV7-8 with TRBJ2-7, with unresolved D. The CDR3 is 12 residues long. Trimming removed 5 bases from V and 6 bases from J, with 11 bases in between. Germline V lookup: CDR1 SGHVS, CDR2 FQNEAQ.

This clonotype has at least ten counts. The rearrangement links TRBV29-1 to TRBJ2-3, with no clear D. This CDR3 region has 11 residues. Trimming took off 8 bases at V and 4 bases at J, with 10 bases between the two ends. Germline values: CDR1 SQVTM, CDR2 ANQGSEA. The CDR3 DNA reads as TGCAGCTCTAATTCGGCAGATACGCAGTATTTT. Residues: CSSNSADTQYF.

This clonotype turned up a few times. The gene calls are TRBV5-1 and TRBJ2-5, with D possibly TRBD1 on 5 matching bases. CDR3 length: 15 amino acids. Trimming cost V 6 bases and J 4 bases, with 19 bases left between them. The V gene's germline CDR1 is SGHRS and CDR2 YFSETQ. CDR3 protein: CASKMDTGAGETQYF. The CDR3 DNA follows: TGCGCCAGCAAGATGGATACAGGAGCAGGAGAGACCCAGTACTTC.

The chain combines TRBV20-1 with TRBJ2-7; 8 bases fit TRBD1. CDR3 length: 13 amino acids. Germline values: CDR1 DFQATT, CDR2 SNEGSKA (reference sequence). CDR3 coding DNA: TGCAGGGTCCGACAGGGGCGCTCCTACGAGCAGTACTTC. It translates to CRVRQGRSYEQYF.